A single sample gave rise to the 14 T cell receptor beta chains below, sequenced in a study of spatial heterogeneity in lung cancer. The time point was: sample taken at primary tumor resection. Sequencing was performed on whole RNA extracted from tumor and nontumor lung tissue, or from frozen PBMC, and the material was left unsorted. TCRdb independently ran MiXCR on the 5' RACE reads; one entry per CDR3 protein. Seen here are roughly 40,000 distinct CDR3 sequences, 6.5% to 8.5% observed once, and the top ten hold 43%. The sample was PBMCs, taken at surgery. The receptors were gathered from a female donor with early-stage non-small cell lung cancer.

This clonotype was counted a few times. CDR3 residues: CASSAVRQATNEKLFF. The CDR3 DNA reads as TGTGCCAGCAGCGCCGTAAGACAGGCAACTAATGAAAAACTGTTTTTT. This chain connects TRBV7-2 to TRBJ1-4, with D maybe TRBD1 (6 bases). This CDR3 region has 16 residues. The V gene lost 5 bases and the J gene lost 0 bases, with 13 bases spanning the gap. CDR1 is SGHTA and CDR2 is FQGNSA in the germline V gene.

Many counts were recorded for this clonotype. The rearrangement joins TRBV5-5 to TRBJ2-2; D tentatively reads TRBD1 or TRBD2 (5 bases each). Trimming removed 4 bases at V and 3 bases at J, with 10 bases between. The CDR3 runs 14 residues. Germline V CDR1 and CDR2: SGHKS, YYEKEE (reference sequence). In nucleotides, the CDR3 is TGTGCCAGCAGCGGGGGTGCGTACACCGGGGAGCTGTTTTTT. It encodes CASSGGAYTGELFF.

This clonotype was found a few times. This chain connects TRBV28 to TRBJ1-5; D perhaps matches TRBD1 (6 bases). CDR1 is MDHEN and CDR2 is SYDVKM in the germline V gene. Trimming pared 6 bases from V and 4 bases from J, leaving 10 bases between. The CDR3 length is 13 residues. CDR3 nucleotides: TGTGCCAGCAGCTCGGACAGAAATCAGCCCCAGCATTTT. Translated: CASSSDRNQPQHF.

There are a few counts of this clonotype. The chain is built from TRBV14 and TRBJ2-3, with TRBD2 matching 11 bases. CDR1 and CDR2 (germline): SGHDN, FVKESK. J was trimmed by 6 bases and V by 3 bases; bases with no gene match: 11. This CDR3 is built from 17 residues. The CDR3 nucleotides read TGTGCCAGCAGCCAGGGGACTAGCGGAGAGGGGACGGATACGCAGTATTTT. As protein: CASSQGTSGEGTDTQYF.

This clonotype showed up many times. The chain recombines TRBV2 with TRBJ2-5; maybe TRBD1 (6 bases). The CDR3 contains 13 residues. V shed 4 bases and J shed 2 bases, with 8 bases lying between them. Germline V lookup: CDR1 SNHLY, CDR2 FYNNEI. CDR3 loop: CASSGQAQETQYF. The CDR3 region has the DNA TGTGCCAGCAGTGGACAGGCACAAGAGACCCAGTACTTC.

This clonotype was recorded many times. The rearrangement joins TRBV5-1 to TRBJ2-7, with D perhaps TRBD1 (5 bases). V shed 4 bases and J shed 2 bases, with 13 bases lying between them. The CDR3 loop spans 14 amino acids. The V gene's germline CDR1 is SGHRS and CDR2 YFSETQ. CDR3 sequence reads: CASSGDSATYEQYF. CDR3 DNA sequence: TGCGCCAGCAGCGGCGACAGTGCCACCTACGAGCAGTACTTC.

This clonotype was detected many times. V gene TRBV15 combines with J gene TRBJ2-7, with a possible D match to TRBD2 (6 bases). The CDR3 contains 15 residues. With 0 bases removed from V and 4 bases from J, the gap between germline ends came to 13 bases. CDR1 is LNHNV, CDR2 YYDKDF, per germline (reference sequence). The CDR3 coding sequence is TGTGCCACCAGCAGAGATTTGGGGGGAACATACGAGCAGTACTTC. Amino acids: CATSRDLGGTYEQYF.

The genes are TRBV12-3 or TRBV12-4 and TRBJ2-5; D is uncertain. The CDR3 consists of 12 residues. The V gene lost 3 bases and the J gene lost 5 bases, with 7 bases spanning the gap. The CDR3 loop reads CASSLSGETQYF. The CDR3 coding sequence is TGTGCCAGCAGTTTGTCCGGGGAGACCCAGTACTTC.

The table lists this clonotype with many counts. In DNA form, the CDR3 reads TGTGCCAGCAGTTCCTCGGACAGAAACACTGAAGCTTTCTTT. Its translation: CASSSSDRNTEAFF. The chain combines TRBV12-3 or TRBV12-4 with TRBJ1-1, with TRBD1 as a possible D gene (6 bases). Trimming left V 4 bases short and J 2 bases short, with 11 bases between. The CDR3 loop spans 14 amino acids.

Many counts were recorded for this clonotype. This sequence joins TRBV21-1 and TRBJ2-1; the D call in the table, TRBD1, was not verified against the DNA. TRBV21-1 is deemed a pseudogene. CDR3 length: 17 residues. CDR3 sequence reads: CASSRSLGLRRIEEQFF. In DNA, the CDR3 is TGTGCCAGCAGCAGATCCCTGGGCCTCAGGAGAATAGAGGAGCAGTTCTTC.

On this clonotype: The conserved closing phenylalanine or tryptophan is absent in this CDR3, likely reflecting a read error. This chain links TRBV10-3 with TRBJ2-5, with no clear D. The V end lost 6 bases, the J end lost 4 bases, and 15 bases lay between the germline ends. The CDR3 totals 14 residues. Germline V CDR1 and CDR2: ENHRY, SYGVKD. The CDR3 DNA reads as TGTGCCATCAGCCCTTCCTGGGTGGGAGAGACCCAGTACTCC. Translated: CAISPSWVGETQYS.

This clonotype was found a few times. The chain couples TRBV20-1 to TRBJ2-5; possibly TRBD1 or TRBD2 for D (6 bases each). Trimming left V 5 bases short and J 5 bases short, with 15 bases between. The germline V gene has CDR1 DFQATT and CDR2 SNEGSKA (reference sequence). The CDR3 contains 13 residues. For the CDR3, the DNA is TGCAGTGCTTTAGTGGGGGGCGTGGAGACCCAGTACTTC. Translation: CSALVGGVETQYF.

This clonotype has just a few counts. The DNA for the CDR3 is TGTGCCAGCAGCTTGGGCGGACCGAACACTGAAGCTTTCTTT. Translation gives CASSLGGPNTEAFF. The chain couples TRBV7-8 to TRBJ1-1; D uncertain. In germline, CDR1 is SGHVS, CDR2 FQNEAQ. CDR3 size: 14 residues. V was clipped by 3 bases and J by 1 base, with 9 bases between them.

This clonotype was seen many times. The chain has TRBV18 and TRBJ1-4; unclear D gene. Germline loops: CDR1 KGHSH, CDR2 LQKENI. The CDR3 has 12 residues. Trimming pared 2 bases from V and 8 bases from J, leaving 6 bases between. For the CDR3, the DNA is TGTGCCAGCTCACCAGTCGGAGAAAAACTGTTTTTT. Its protein is CASSPVGEKLFF.